There are a few counts of the clone carrying this T cell receptor beta chain. Primers used in a second PCR of roughly 6 to 11 cycles were a sample-barcoded 5' primer and a J-beta primer mix. TCRdb independently ran MiXCR on the 5' RACE reads; one entry per CDR3 protein. The sample has 540,000 or so distinct CDR3 sequences, 40% to 55% seen once; the top ten hold 20% to 25%. This specimen belongs to a study of blood T cells in healthy people across ages. Germline CDR1 reads LGHDT; CDR2 reads YNNKEL (reference sequence). The V segment lost 3 bases and the J segment 6 bases; nucleotides outside the gene matches: 5. The CDR3 covers 14 residues.

The clonotype comes from a man older than 75 in good health. The rearrangement links TRBV3-1 to TRBJ1-2, with 9 bases identical to TRBD1. Sequenced input: blood. The chain's CDR3 is CASSQTGQGNGYTF. The CDR3 bases are TGTGCCAGCAGCCAGACCGGACAGGGGAATGGCTACACCTTC. Full variable domain (missing parts from reference TRBV3-1 and TRBJ1-2): DTAVSQTPKYLVTQMGNDKSIKCEQNLGHDTMYWYKQDSKKFLKIMFSYNNKELIINETVPNRFSPKSPDKAHLNLHINSLELGDSAVYFCASSQTGQGNGYTFGSGTRLTVV.